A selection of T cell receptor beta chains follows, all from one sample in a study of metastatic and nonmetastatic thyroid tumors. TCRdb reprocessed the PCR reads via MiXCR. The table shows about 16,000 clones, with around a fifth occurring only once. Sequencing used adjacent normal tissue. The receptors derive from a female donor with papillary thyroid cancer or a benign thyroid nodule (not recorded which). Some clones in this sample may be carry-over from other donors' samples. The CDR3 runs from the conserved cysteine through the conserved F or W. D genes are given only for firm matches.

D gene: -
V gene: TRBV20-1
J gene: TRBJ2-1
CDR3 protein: CSAQGGLRAGVGNEQFF

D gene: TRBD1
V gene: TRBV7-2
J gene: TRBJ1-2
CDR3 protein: CASSPGQGDNYGYTF

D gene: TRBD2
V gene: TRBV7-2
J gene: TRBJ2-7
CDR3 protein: CASSPNPSGSYEQYF

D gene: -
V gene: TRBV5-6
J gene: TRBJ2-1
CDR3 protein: CASSLGGGARNEQFF

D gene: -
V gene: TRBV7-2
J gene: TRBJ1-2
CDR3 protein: CASSLESHRSNGYTF

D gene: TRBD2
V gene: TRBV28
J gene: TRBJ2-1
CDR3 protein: CASNSAGGIHNEQFF

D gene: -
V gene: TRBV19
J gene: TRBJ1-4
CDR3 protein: CASSPQSGRGEKLFF

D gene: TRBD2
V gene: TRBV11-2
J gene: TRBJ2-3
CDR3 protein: CASSRWTSGTDTQYF

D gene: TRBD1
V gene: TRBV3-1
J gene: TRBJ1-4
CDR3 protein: CASRGQGAYEKLFF

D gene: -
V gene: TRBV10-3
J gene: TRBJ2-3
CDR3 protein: CAISESGSADTQYF

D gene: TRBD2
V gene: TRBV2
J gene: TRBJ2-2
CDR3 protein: CASRGLAGVPGELFF

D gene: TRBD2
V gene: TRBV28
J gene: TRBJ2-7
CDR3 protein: CASRDSSGSKYEQYF

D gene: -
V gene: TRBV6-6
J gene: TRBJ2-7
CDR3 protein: CASSYGRLRTASYEQYF

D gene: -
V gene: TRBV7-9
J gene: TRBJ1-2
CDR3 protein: CASSTSGAYYGYTF

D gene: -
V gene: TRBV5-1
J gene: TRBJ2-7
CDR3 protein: CASSLRAEGYEQYF

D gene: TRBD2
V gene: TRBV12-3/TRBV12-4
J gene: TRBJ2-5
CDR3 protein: CASSLAGLAGHQETQYF

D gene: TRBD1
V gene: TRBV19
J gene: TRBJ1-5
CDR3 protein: CASSELQGDQPQHF

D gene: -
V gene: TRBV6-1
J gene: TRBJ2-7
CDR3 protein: CASIPGGNEQYF